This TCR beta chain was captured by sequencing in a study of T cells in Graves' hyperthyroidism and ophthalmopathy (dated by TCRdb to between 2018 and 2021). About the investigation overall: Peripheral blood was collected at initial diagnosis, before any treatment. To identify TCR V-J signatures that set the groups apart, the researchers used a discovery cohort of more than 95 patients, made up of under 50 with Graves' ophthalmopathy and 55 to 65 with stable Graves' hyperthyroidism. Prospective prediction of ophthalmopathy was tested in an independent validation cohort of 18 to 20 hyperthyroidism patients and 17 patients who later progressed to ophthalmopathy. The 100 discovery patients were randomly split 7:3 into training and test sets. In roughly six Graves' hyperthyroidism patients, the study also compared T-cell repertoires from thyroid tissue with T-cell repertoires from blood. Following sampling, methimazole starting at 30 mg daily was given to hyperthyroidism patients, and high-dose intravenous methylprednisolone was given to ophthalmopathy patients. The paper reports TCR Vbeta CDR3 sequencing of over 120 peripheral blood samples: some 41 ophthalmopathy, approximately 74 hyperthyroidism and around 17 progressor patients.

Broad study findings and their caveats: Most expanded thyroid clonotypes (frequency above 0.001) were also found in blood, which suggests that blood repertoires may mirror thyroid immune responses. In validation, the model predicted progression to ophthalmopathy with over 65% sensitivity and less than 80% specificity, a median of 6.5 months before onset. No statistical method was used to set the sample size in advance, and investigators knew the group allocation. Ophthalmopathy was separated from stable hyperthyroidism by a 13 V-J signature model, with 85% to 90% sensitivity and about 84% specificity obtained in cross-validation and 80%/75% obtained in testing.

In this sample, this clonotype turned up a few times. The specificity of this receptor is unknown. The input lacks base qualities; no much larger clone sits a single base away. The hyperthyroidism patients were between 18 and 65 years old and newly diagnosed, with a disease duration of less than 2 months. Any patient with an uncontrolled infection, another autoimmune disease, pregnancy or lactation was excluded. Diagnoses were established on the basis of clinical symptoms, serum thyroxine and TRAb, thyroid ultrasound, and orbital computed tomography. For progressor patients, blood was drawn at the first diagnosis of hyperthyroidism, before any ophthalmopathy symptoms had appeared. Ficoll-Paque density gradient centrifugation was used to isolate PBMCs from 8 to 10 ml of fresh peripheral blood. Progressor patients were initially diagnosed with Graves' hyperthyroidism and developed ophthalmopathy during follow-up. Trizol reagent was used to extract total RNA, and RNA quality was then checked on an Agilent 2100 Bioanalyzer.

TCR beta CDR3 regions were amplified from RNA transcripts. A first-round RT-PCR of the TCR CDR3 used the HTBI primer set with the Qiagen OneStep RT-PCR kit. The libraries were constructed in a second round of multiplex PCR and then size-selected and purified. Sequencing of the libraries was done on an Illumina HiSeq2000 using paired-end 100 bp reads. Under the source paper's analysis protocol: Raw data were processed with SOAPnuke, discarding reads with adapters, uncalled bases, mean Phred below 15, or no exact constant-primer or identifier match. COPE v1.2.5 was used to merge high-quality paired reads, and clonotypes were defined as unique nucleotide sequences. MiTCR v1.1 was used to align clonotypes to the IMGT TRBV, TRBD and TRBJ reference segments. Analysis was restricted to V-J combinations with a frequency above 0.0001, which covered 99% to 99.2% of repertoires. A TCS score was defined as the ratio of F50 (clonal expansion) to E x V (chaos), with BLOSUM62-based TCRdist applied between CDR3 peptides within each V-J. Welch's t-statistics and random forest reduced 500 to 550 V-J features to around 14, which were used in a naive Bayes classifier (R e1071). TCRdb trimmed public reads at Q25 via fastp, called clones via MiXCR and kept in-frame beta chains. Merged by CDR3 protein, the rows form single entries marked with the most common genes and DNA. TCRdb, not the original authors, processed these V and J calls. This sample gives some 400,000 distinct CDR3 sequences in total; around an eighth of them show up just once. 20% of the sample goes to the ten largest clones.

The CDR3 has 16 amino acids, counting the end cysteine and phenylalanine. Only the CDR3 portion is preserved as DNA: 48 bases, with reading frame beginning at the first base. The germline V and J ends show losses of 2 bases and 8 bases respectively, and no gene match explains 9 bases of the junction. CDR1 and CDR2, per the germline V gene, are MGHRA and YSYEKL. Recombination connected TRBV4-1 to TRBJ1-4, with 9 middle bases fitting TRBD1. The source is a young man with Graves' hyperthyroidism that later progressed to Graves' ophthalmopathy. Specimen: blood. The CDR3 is CASSQNIQGAGEKLFF. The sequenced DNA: TGCGCCAGCAGCCAAAACATACAGGGGGCCGGGGAAAAACTGTTTTTT.